The 7 T cell receptor beta chains in this list originate from one sample, sequenced in a study of CD8+CD57+ T cells in acquired aplastic anemia. CD8+CD57+ cell expansion had been shown by flow cytometry in patients chosen for sequencing. Profiles of TCR beta VDJ and CDR3 were generated from a genomic DNA template. One entry per CDR3 protein results from TCRdb running MiXCR on the reads. The sample has 90,000 to 150,000 distinct CDR3 sequences, 58% seen once. The sample was sorted CD4+, CD8+, or CD8+CD57+ T cells (not recorded which) from PBMCs. All receptors come from a human donor with aplastic anemia.

This chain joins TRBV6-5 and TRBJ2-3; D unclear. CDR1 is MNHEY and CDR2 is SVGAGI in the germline V gene. Deletions cut 3 bases from V and 4 bases from J, with 17 bases between. The CDR3 consists of 16 residues. CDR3 bases: TGTGCCAGCAGTTATCCCGGGTCCGACATATCAGATACGCAGTATTTT. Encoded protein: CASSYPGSDISDTQYF.

This clonotype was counted a few times. The junction departs from the called germline gene at one end, perhaps through a read error. This chain links TRBV19 with TRBJ2-7; the match to TRBD1 covers 8 bases. Germline values: CDR1 LNHDA, CDR2 SQIVND (reference sequence). The CDR3 length is 12 residues. In nucleotides, the CDR3 is TGTGCCAGTGCAGGGGGCTCCCACGAGCAGTACTTC. Residues: CASAGGSHEQYF.

This clonotype was detected only once. This chain joins TRBV6-4 and TRBJ2-5; 10 bases fit TRBD1. This CDR3 is built from 14 residues. V was pared by 8 bases and J by 5 bases, with 8 bases of the junction left unmatched. CDR1 is MRHNA and CDR2 is SNTAGT in the germline V gene. CDR3 bases: TGTGCCAGCTGCCCGACAGGGGGCTCCGAGACCCAGTACTTC. Its protein product is CASCPTGGSETQYF.

This clonotype was counted at least ten times. The genes are TRBV7-2 and TRBJ1-6, with D hard to call. The CDR3 contains 15 residues. Germline values: CDR1 SGHTA, CDR2 FQGNSA. V dropped 8 bases and J dropped 8 bases, with 19 bases sitting between them. CDR3 amino acids: CASGEIGTAYSPLHF. The CDR3 nucleotides read TGTGCCAGCGGAGAGATTGGAACAGCTTATTCACCCCTCCACTTT.

The rearrangement joins TRBV7-3 to TRBJ2-5, with TRBD2 matching over 15 bases. From germline, CDR1 is SGHTA and CDR2 FQGTGA. The length of the CDR3 is 17 residues. The V gene end was trimmed by 2 bases and the J gene end by 3 bases; junction bases not matched to a gene: 4. The CDR3 spells CASSLGLAGGTKETQYF. The CDR3 DNA follows: TGTGCCAGCAGCTTAGGACTAGCGGGAGGGACGAAAGAGACCCAGTACTTC. Drawing the rest from reference TRBV7-3 and TRBJ2-5, the complete variable domain is GAGVSQTPSNKVTEKGKYVELRCDPISGHTALYWYRQSLGQGPEFLIYFQGTGAADDSGLPNDRFFAVRPEGSVSTLKIQRTERGDSAVYLCASSLGLAGGTKETQYFGPGTRLLVL.

This clonotype was seen only a few times. The chain is built from TRBV25-1 and TRBJ2-1; the D is unclear. This CDR3 is built from 17 residues. The V and J ends lost 2 bases and 0 bases respectively, with 14 bases between them. CDR1 MGHDK and CDR2 SYGVNS come from the germline V gene. Written as DNA, the CDR3 is TGTGCCAGCAGTGAAGCCGGCGAAACCTCCTCCTACAATGAGCAGTTCTTC. Amino acids: CASSEAGETSSYNEQFF.

The chain employs TRBV7-9 and TRBJ2-5; 11 nucleotides line up with TRBD1. CDR1 is SEHNR, CDR2 FQNEAQ, per germline (reference sequence). The CDR3 has 13 amino acids. Trimming cost V 5 bases and J 5 bases; bases outside gene matches: 1. CDR3: CASSGTGGETQYF. The DNA for the CDR3 is TGTGCCAGCAGCGGGACAGGGGGGGAGACCCAGTACTTC.